Listed here are 26 T cell receptor beta chains from one sample, sequenced in a study of blood T cell repertoires in COVID-19. Measured with immunoSEQ multiplex PCR; TCRdb has only the in-frame clones, and not every one. In the table there are about 35,000 clones, about 92% of which are singletons. The source material was peripheral blood. These receptors originate from an elderly man with acute or convalescent COVID-19.

For the CDR3, the DNA is TGTGCCAGCAGTAGGGAGACTAATGAAAAACTGTTTTTT. Amino acids: CASSRETNEKLFF. The chain joins TRBV6-5 to TRBJ1-4; D gene unclear. CDR1 is MNHEY, CDR2 SVGAGI, per germline. Trimming cost V 5 bases and J 2 bases, with 6 bases left between them. The CDR3 loop spans 13 amino acids.

CDR3 sequence (DNA): TGTGCCAGCAGCTTCTCAGATACGCAGTATTTT. Translating it yields CASSFSDTQYF. This rearrangement joins TRBV7-9 to TRBJ2-3; D gene unclear. V was shortened by 3 bases and J by 4 bases, with 2 bases between the two germline ends. CDR3 size: 11 residues. Germline V gene sequence: CDR1 SEHNR, CDR2 FQNEAQ (reference sequence). The full variable domain, rest sourced from reference TRBV7-9 and TRBJ2-3, is DTGVSQNPRHKITKRGQNVTFRCDPISEHNRLYWYRQTLGQGPEFLTYFQNEAQLEKSRLLSDRFSAERPKGSFSTLEIQRTEQGDSAMYLCASSFSDTQYFGPGTRLTVL.

The rearrangement links TRBV10-2 to TRBJ1-5; D gene unclear. Germline loops: CDR1 WSHSY, CDR2 SAAADI. V lost 0 bases, J lost 2 bases, and 17 bases lay in between. CDR3 length: 18 residues. CDR3 coding DNA: TGCGCCAGCAGTGAGTCGAGCCTAACCGGGAGCCGCAATCAGCCCCAGCATTTT. Translation gives CASSESSLTGSRNQPQHF.

CDR3 nucleotide sequence: TGTGCCAGCAGCCTCTGGGACAGGGGATCCTACAATGAGCAGTTCTTC. Translated: CASSLWDRGSYNEQFF. The chain couples TRBV2 to TRBJ2-1; TRBD1 agrees at 10 bases. After removal of 6 bases from V and 1 base from J, the junction contained 6 bases not matched to a gene. The CDR3 spans 16 residues. The germline V gene encodes CDR1 SNHLY and CDR2 FYNNEI. Drawing the rest from reference TRBV2 and TRBJ2-1, the complete variable domain is EPEVTQTPSHQVTQMGQEVILRCVPISNHLYFYWYRQILGQKVEFLVSFYNNEISEKSEIFDDQFSVERPDGSNFTLKIRSTKLEDSAMYFCASSLWDRGSYNEQFFGPGTRLTVL.

The rearrangement joins TRBV29-1 to TRBJ2-3, with 9 bases that match TRBD1. This CDR3 is 15 amino acids long. Germline CDR1 and CDR2: SQVTM and ANQGSEA. Unmatched junction bases numbered 8, after V lost 6 bases and J lost 1 base. This CDR3 reads CSVAPRDRGTDTQYF. CDR3 bases: TGCAGCGTCGCCCCCCGGGACAGGGGCACAGATACGCAGTATTTT.

This rearrangement joins TRBV7-9 to TRBJ1-5; D is possibly TRBD1 (6 bases). CDR1 is SEHNR and CDR2 is FQNEAQ in the germline V gene (reference sequence). V was shortened by 5 bases and J by 5 bases, with 13 bases between the two germline ends. This CDR3 comprises 14 residues. CDR3 amino acids: CASSPNRADQPQHF. CDR3 DNA: TGTGCCAGCAGCCCGAACAGGGCGGATCAGCCCCAGCATTTT.

The rearrangement joins TRBV19 to TRBJ1-5; the D gene is possibly TRBD1 (5 bases). The V and J ends lost 3 bases and 6 bases respectively, with 9 bases between them. The CDR3 contains 13 residues. Germline V gene sequence: CDR1 LNHDA, CDR2 SQIVND (reference sequence). The DNA of the CDR3 is TGTGCCAGTAGTATTGGGGGGAGTCAGCCCCAGCATTTT. Translating it yields CASSIGGSQPQHF.

V is TRBV29-1 and J is TRBJ1-1; TRBD1 matches 7 bases. The ends lost 7 bases at V and 4 bases at J; junction bases unmatched: 9. There are 13 residues in the CDR3. Germline CDR1 and CDR2: SQVTM and ANQGSEA. CDR3 DNA: TGCAGCGCTCACAGGGGTGGAGGCACTGAAGCTTTCTTT. Translating gives CSAHRGGGTEAFF.

The chain combines TRBV14 with TRBJ1-2, with TRBD1 matching over 8 bases. Germline CDR1 reads SGHDN; CDR2 reads FVKESK. The CDR3 runs 15 residues. Unmatched junction bases numbered 6, after V lost 4 bases and J lost 2 bases. The CDR3 sequence: CASSPQGAPNYGYTF. DNA of the CDR3: TGTGCCAGCAGCCCGCAGGGGGCCCCAAACTATGGCTACACCTTC.

The chain is built from TRBV5-1 and TRBJ2-7; 8 nucleotides agree with TRBD1. CDR3 length: 14 residues. V lost 4 bases and J lost 2; bases outside the gene matches: 5. CDR1 and CDR2 (germline): SGHRS, YFSETQ. The CDR3 sequence: CASSQDRVTYEQYF. In DNA form, the CDR3 reads TGCGCCAGCAGCCAGGACAGGGTTACCTACGAGCAGTACTTC.

The chain links TRBV18 to TRBJ1-1; 8 bases agree with TRBD1. The J segment lost 0 bases and the V segment lost 3 bases, leaving 3 bases of the junction unmatched. This CDR3 contains 15 residues. The germline V gene has CDR1 KGHSH and CDR2 LQKENI. The CDR3 spells CASSPQGAMNTEAFF. The CDR3 region has the DNA TGTGCCAGCTCACCCCAGGGGGCTATGAACACTGAAGCTTTCTTT.

V gene TRBV3-1 (or the pseudogene TRBV3-2) combines with J gene TRBJ1-2, with D perhaps matching TRBD1 (6 bases). CDR1 and CDR2 from the germline V gene are LGHDT and YNNKEL (reference sequence). The V end was cut by 1 base, the J end by 7 bases, with 13 bases between. The CDR3 has 14 amino acids. CDR3 sequence reads: CASSQAGTSSGYTF. CDR3 coding DNA: TGTGCCAGCAGCCAAGCCGGGACATCAAGTGGCTACACCTTC.

V usage is TRBV4-1 and J usage is TRBJ1-4; 8 positions match TRBD1. This CDR3 has 15 residues. V was clipped by 4 bases and J by 6 bases; unmatched bases: 7. From germline, CDR1 is MGHRA and CDR2 YSYEKL. CDR3: CASSLFPGQDEKLFF. DNA for the CDR3: TGCGCCAGCAGCCTATTTCCGGGACAGGATGAAAAACTGTTTTTT.

This chain joins TRBV9 and TRBJ2-2; 10 bases map to TRBD1. Germline V gene lookup returns CDR1 SGDLS and CDR2 YYNGEE. The junction had 5 bases not matched to a gene; V was cut back by 3 bases and J by 6 bases. This CDR3 contains 15 residues. CDR3 nucleotide sequence: TGTGCCAGCAGCGCCGGGACAGGGGTGGCCGGGGAGCTGTTTTTT. Residues: CASSAGTGVAGELFF.

The chain combines TRBV28 with TRBJ1-1, with D possibly matching TRBD1 (6 bases). There are 14 residues in the CDR3. Germline loops: CDR1 MDHEN, CDR2 SYDVKM. V was shortened by 5 bases and J by 2 bases, with 12 bases between the two germline ends. The CDR3: CASSNGGSNTEAFF. The CDR3 DNA reads as TGTGCCAGCAGTAATGGGGGCAGTAACACTGAAGCTTTCTTT.

V and J are TRBV19 and TRBJ1-1, with 9 bases fitting TRBD1. Looked up from germline, CDR1 is LNHDA and CDR2 is SQIVND (reference sequence). Losses at the gene ends were 3 bases for V and 1 base for J; bases not matched to a gene: 12. CDR3 length: 18 residues. The DNA of the CDR3 is TGTGCCAGTAGTATTCTAGTGACAGGGGGTTTAGGGAACACTGAAGCTTTCTTT. Protein: CASSILVTGGLGNTEAFF.

V usage is TRBV12-3 or TRBV12-4 and J usage is TRBJ1-5, with 8 bases identical to TRBD1. The CDR3 covers 13 residues. Trimming at V came to 6 bases and at J to 6 bases, leaving 4 bases not matched to a gene. This chain's CDR3 is CASSRDRSQPQHF. The CDR3 DNA is TGTGCCAGCAGCCGGGACAGGAGTCAGCCCCAGCATTTT.

The rearrangement uses TRBV3-1 (or the pseudogene TRBV3-2) and TRBJ2-5; tentative D call: TRBD2 (5 bases). Germline values: CDR1 LGHDT, CDR2 YNNKEL (reference sequence). The CDR3 covers 16 residues. V dropped 0 bases and J dropped 2 bases, with 13 bases sitting between them. The CDR3 reads CASSQDPGSPQETQYF. The DNA of the CDR3 is TGTGCCAGCAGCCAAGATCCTGGGAGTCCTCAAGAGACCCAGTACTTC.

The CDR3 bases are TGCGCCAGCAGACAGACACCGAACACTGAAGCTTTCTTT. It codes for CASRQTPNTEAFF. V gene TRBV5-1 combines with J gene TRBJ1-1; D gene ambiguous. The CDR3 runs 13 residues. V was clipped by 5 bases and J by 1 base, with 9 bases between them. Germline V gene lookup returns CDR1 SGHRS and CDR2 YFSETQ.

The CDR3 region has the DNA TGCACCAGCAGCCAAGGACGGGCTAACTATGGCTACACCTTC. Its translation: CTSSQGRANYGYTF. The chain combines TRBV1 with TRBJ1-2. TRBV1 is annotated as a pseudogene. This CDR3 has 14 amino acids.

V gene TRBV7-3 combines with J gene TRBJ2-6; TRBD2 agrees at 12 bases. The germline V gene has CDR1 SGHTA and CDR2 FQGTGA. The CDR3 is 18 amino acids. Losses at the gene ends were 0 bases for V and 4 bases for J; bases not matched to a gene: 4. In nucleotides, the CDR3 is TGTGCCAGCAGCTTAACCGGACTAGCGGGGACAGGGGCCAACGTCCTGACTTTC. Translating gives CASSLTGLAGTGANVLTF. The full variable domain, its missing parts supplied by reference TRBV7-3 and TRBJ2-6, is GAGVSQTPSNKVTEKGKYVELRCDPISGHTALYWYRQSLGQGPEFLIYFQGTGAADDSGLPNDRFFAVRPEGSVSTLKIQRTERGDSAVYLCASSLTGLAGTGANVLTFGAGSRLTVL.

This chain uses TRBV2 with TRBJ1-3; D perhaps matches TRBD1 (5 bases). V gave up 6 bases and J gave up 0 bases, with 12 bases separating them. The CDR3 sequence is 15 residues long. CDR1 SNHLY and CDR2 FYNNEI come from the germline V gene. DNA for the CDR3: TGTGCCAGCAGCGATGGGGCGCTCTCTGGAAACACCATATATTTT. Amino acid sequence: CASSDGALSGNTIYF.

This chain joins TRBV2 and TRBJ1-4, with TRBD1 matching over 8 bases. Germline trimming cut 4 bases from V and 1 base from J; bases unmatched to any gene: 8. The CDR3 contains 17 residues. Germline values: CDR1 SNHLY, CDR2 FYNNEI. CDR3 loop: CASSGQGARITNEKLFF. CDR3 bases: TGTGCCAGCAGTGGTCAGGGGGCTAGGATAACTAATGAAAAACTGTTTTTT.

The V gene is TRBV28, the J gene TRBJ1-4; D gene uncertain. CDR1 is MDHEN, CDR2 SYDVKM, per germline. Trimming stripped 5 bases from V and 0 bases from J, with 7 bases between. This CDR3 has 14 residues. CDR3 nucleotides: TGTGCCAGCAGTGGGCCGGCAACTAATGAAAAACTGTTTTTT. Residues: CASSGPATNEKLFF.

This sequence joins TRBV5-1 and TRBJ2-7; 8 bases align to TRBD1. Germline V lookup: CDR1 SGHRS, CDR2 YFSETQ. J lost 3 bases, V lost 0 bases, and 5 bases had no gene match. This CDR3 has 15 amino acids. CDR3: CASSLAEQGVYEQYF. In DNA form, the CDR3 reads TGCGCCAGCAGCTTGGCTGAACAGGGGGTCTACGAGCAGTACTTC.

V gene TRBV7-8 combines with J gene TRBJ2-2; 12 bases fit TRBD2. This CDR3 is 19 amino acids long. CDR1 and CDR2 from the germline V gene are SGHVS and FQNEAQ. V was pared by 5 bases and J by 0 bases, with 10 bases of the junction left unmatched. For the CDR3, the DNA is TGTGCCAGCAGCGTAAAACTAGCGGGGGGAAACGCGAACACCGGGGAGCTGTTTTTT. Translation gives CASSVKLAGGNANTGELFF.